Detailed here is one T cell receptor (beta chain). Its antigen is currently unknown. The data derive from a study of siplizumab effects on memory and regulatory T cells. Regarding the study as a whole: Among mappable alloreactive CD4+ clones, the Treg-derived fraction averaged around 69% with siplizumab versus about 25% in controls. Under siplizumab, alloreactive sequences traced to unstimulated CD4+ memory cells were significantly reduced. Naive T cells looked more diverse than memory cells and looked like major alloresponse contributors.

The ends were cut back, 6 bases at V and 0 bases at J, with 17 bases in the middle. Germline V gives CDR1 MDHEN, CDR2 SYDVKM. This CDR3 comprises 16 residues. Approximately 10^5 TCR templates were assayed per sample. Some clones are missing from TCRdb's copy, which holds only in-frame ones; the method was immunoSEQ multiplex PCR. The data show some 96,000 clones, about 94% seen once. The chain uses TRBV28 and TRBJ1-2, with TRBD1 as a possible D gene (5 bases). The specimen was non-Treg CD4+ T cells sorted from blood. The TCR originated in a human donor in good health. This CDR3 is CASSSPGRDSNYGYTF. CDR3 coding DNA: TGTGCCAGCAGCTCGCCGGGTCGGGACTCTAACTATGGCTACACCTTC.